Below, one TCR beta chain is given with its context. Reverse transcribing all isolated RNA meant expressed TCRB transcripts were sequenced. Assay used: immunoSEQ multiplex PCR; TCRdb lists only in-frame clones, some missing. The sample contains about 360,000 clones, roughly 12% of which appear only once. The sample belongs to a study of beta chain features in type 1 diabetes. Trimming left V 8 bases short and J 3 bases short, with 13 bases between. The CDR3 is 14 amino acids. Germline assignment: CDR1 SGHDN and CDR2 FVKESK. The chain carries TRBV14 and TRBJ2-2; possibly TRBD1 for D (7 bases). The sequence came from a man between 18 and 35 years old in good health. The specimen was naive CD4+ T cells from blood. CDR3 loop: CASRGGGHTGELFF. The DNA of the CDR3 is TGTGCCAGCCGTGGAGGGGGCCACACCGGGGAGCTGTTTTTT.